Listed here are 18 T cell receptor beta chains from one sample, sequenced in a study of T cell responses to AZD1222 COVID-19 vaccine. The data were produced by immunoSEQ multiplex PCR, yet TCRdb's version contains in-frame clones alone and is incomplete. In the table there are 130,000 to 150,000 clones, approximately 88% of which are singletons. The sample in question was peripheral blood, obtained on day 0 of AZD1222 vaccination. The receptors derive from an adult in good health.

The chain couples TRBV5-4 to TRBJ2-5; TRBD2 aligns across 16 bases. The V and J ends lost 3 bases and 5 bases, in that order; junction bases with no gene match: 7. Germline V gives CDR1 SGHNT, CDR2 YYREEE (reference sequence). The CDR3 consists of 17 residues. The CDR3: CASSSGLAGGPHETQYF. The CDR3 DNA reads as TGTGCCAGCAGCTCGGGACTAGCGGGAGGGCCTCATGAGACCCAGTACTTC.

The chain couples TRBV7-9 to TRBJ2-5, with no clear D. The CDR3 is 15 residues long. Germline assignment: CDR1 SEHNR and CDR2 FQNEAQ (reference sequence). Trimming took 0 bases from V and 9 from J, leaving 17 bases between them. The CDR3 sequence is CASSLASEAKRPQYF. The CDR3 DNA reads as TGTGCCAGCAGCTTAGCGTCGGAAGCCAAGAGACCCCAGTACTTC.

This sequence joins TRBV6-2 or TRBV6-3 and TRBJ2-7; D possibly corresponds to TRBD1 (5 bases). The germline gives CDR1 MNHEY, CDR2 SVGEGT. This CDR3 is 15 amino acids long. Trimming removed 2 bases from V and 2 bases from J, with 13 bases in between. The CDR3 DNA sequence: TGTGCCAGCAGTTACGGGGCAGGAACTACCTACGAGCAGTACTTC. Its translation is CASSYGAGTTYEQYF.

CDR3 coding DNA: TGCAGCGTTGAGGACCGACACAGGGAGACCCAGTACTTC. Protein: CSVEDRHRETQYF. The J gene is TRBJ2-5, the V gene TRBV29-1, with D perhaps matching TRBD1 (5 bases). CDR1 is SQVTM, CDR2 ANQGSEA, per germline. Trimming took 3 bases from V and 5 from J, leaving 13 bases between them. The CDR3 is 13 amino acids.

The DNA of the CDR3 is TGTGCCAGTATTGGGGGCAATCAGCCCCAGCATTTT. Residues: CASIGGNQPQHF. The chain couples TRBV19 to TRBJ1-5; D gene ambiguous. Germline V lookup: CDR1 LNHDA, CDR2 SQIVND (reference sequence). The length of the CDR3 is 12 residues. V was cut by 7 bases and J by 2 bases, with 6 bases left in between.

DNA of the CDR3: TGTGCCAGCAGCTTAAAGGGGGGAGGTACTGAAGCTTTCTTT. Encoded protein: CASSLKGGGTEAFF. The chain carries TRBV7-3 and TRBJ1-1; maybe TRBD1 (6 bases). The CDR3 covers 14 residues. Trimming left V 1 base short and J 5 bases short, with 11 bases between. Germline CDR1 is SGHTA and CDR2 is FQGTGA.

This chain joins TRBV3-1 (or the pseudogene TRBV3-2) and TRBJ1-2; tentatively, D is TRBD1 (5 bases). The ends were cut back, 4 bases at V and 5 bases at J, with 17 bases in the middle. The CDR3 spans 15 residues. CDR1 and CDR2 (germline): LGHDT, YNNKEL (reference sequence). CDR3 residues: CASSPIGRAVYGYTF. The CDR3, as DNA: TGTGCCAGCAGCCCTATAGGCAGGGCCGTTTATGGCTACACCTTC.

This sequence joins TRBV19 and TRBJ2-5, with 9 positions matching TRBD1. CDR1 and CDR2 (germline): LNHDA, SQIVND (reference sequence). J was trimmed by 2 bases and V by 4 bases; bases with no gene match: 8. The CDR3 totals 16 residues. CDR3: CASSTLGQGIQETQYF. The CDR3 nucleotides read TGTGCCAGTAGTACCCTAGGACAGGGGATACAAGAGACCCAGTACTTC.

This chain links TRBV11-1 with TRBJ1-2; D is uncertain. V lost 3 bases and J lost 5, with 13 bases in between. The length of the CDR3 is 14 residues. CDR1 is SGHAT, CDR2 FQDESV, per germline (reference sequence). In nucleotides, the CDR3 is TGTGCCAGCAGCTTCAGTGGCGACATTTATGGCTACACCTTC. It specifies CASSFSGDIYGYTF.

The chain has TRBV4-3 and TRBJ1-4; D remains unclear. The germline V and J ends were trimmed by 1 base and 4 bases, with 7 bases remaining between them. CDR1 and CDR2 from the germline V gene are LGHNA and YSLEER. The length of the CDR3 is 14 residues. CDR3 DNA sequence: TGCGCCAGCAGCCAAGGCAGCCATAATGAAAAACTGTTTTTT. Protein: CASSQGSHNEKLFF.

The rearrangement links TRBV29-1 to TRBJ2-2; D gene uncertain. CDR1 is SQVTM, CDR2 ANQGSEA, per germline. The CDR3 extends over 13 amino acids. V shed 7 bases and J shed 0 bases, with 9 bases lying between them. The CDR3 DNA is TGCAGCGCCGCCGACCCGAACACCGGGGAGCTGTTTTTT. It yields the protein CSAADPNTGELFF.

The CDR3 DNA sequence: TGCGCCAGCAGCTTGGGAGCGGGAGGGTCGTACAATGAGCAGTTCTTC. It translates to CASSLGAGGSYNEQFF. The chain links TRBV5-1 to TRBJ2-1, with TRBD2 identical over 10 bases. CDR1 and CDR2 from the germline V gene are SGHRS and YFSETQ. The length of the CDR3 is 16 residues. V shed 0 bases and J 4 bases; nucleotides not matched to a gene: 4.

The chain uses TRBV28 and TRBJ1-1; a possible D gene is TRBD1 (5 bases). Germline loops: CDR1 MDHEN, CDR2 SYDVKM. Trimming shortened V by 6 bases and J by 4 bases, and 21 bases separated the two germline ends. This CDR3 spans 16 amino acids. CDR3 bases: TGTGCCAGCAGCTACCCGGTAGGGGAGGGCGGCACTGAAGCTTTCTTT. This gives the protein CASSYPVGEGGTEAFF.

The genes are TRBV5-1 and TRBJ1-5; tentatively, D is TRBD1 (5 bases). Germline CDR1 is SGHRS and CDR2 is YFSETQ. The ends were cut back, 4 bases at V and 9 bases at J, with 17 bases in the middle. The CDR3 sequence is 14 residues long. In nucleotides, the CDR3 is TGCGCCAGCAGCGCCGGGGATGGGACGACGCCCCAGCATTTT. This sequence encodes CASSAGDGTTPQHF.

The rearrangement joins TRBV28 to TRBJ1-2; D ambiguous. Germline CDR1 MDHEN, CDR2 SYDVKM. The CDR3 extends over 14 amino acids. Trimming cost V 2 bases and J 8 bases, with 15 bases left between them. The CDR3 reads CASSLPTSKRGYTF. CDR3 coding DNA: TGTGCCAGCAGTTTACCTACTTCTAAAAGGGGCTACACCTTC.

The J gene is TRBJ2-2, the V gene TRBV12-5; TRBD1 agrees at 8 bases. CDR1 LGHNT and CDR2 FRNRAP come from the germline V gene. The CDR3 is made up of 13 amino acids. Losses at the gene ends were 10 bases for V and 3 bases for J; bases not matched to a gene: 4. In DNA form, the CDR3 reads TGTGCTACCGAACAGGGGGACACCGGGGAGCTGTTTTTT. This gives the protein CATEQGDTGELFF.

V is TRBV28 and J is TRBJ1-2, with D perhaps matching TRBD1 (6 bases). Trimming stripped 5 bases from V and 4 bases from J, with 17 bases between. Germline V lookup: CDR1 MDHEN, CDR2 SYDVKM. This CDR3 comprises 15 residues. CDR3 bases: TGTGCCAGCAGTCAAGCCGGGGGGCGCACCTATGGCTACACCTTC. This gives the protein CASSQAGGRTYGYTF.

This clone turned up a few times. The chain carries TRBV5-4 and TRBJ2-7, with D tentatively TRBD1 (6 bases). V lost 3 bases and J 1 base, leaving 14 bases between the germline ends. In germline, CDR1 is SGHNT, CDR2 YYREEE (reference sequence). CDR3 size: 15 residues. CDR3 coding DNA: TGTGCCAGCAGCTCGGCCAGGGGCTCATCCTACGAGCAGTACTTC. It yields the protein CASSSARGSSYEQYF. The full variable domain, rest sourced from reference TRBV5-4 and TRBJ2-7, is ETGVTQSPTHLIKTRGQQVTLRCSSQSGHNTVSWYQQALGQGPQFIFQYYREEENGRGNFPPRFSGLQFPNYSSELNVNALELDDSALYLCASSSARGSSYEQYFGPGTRLTVT.